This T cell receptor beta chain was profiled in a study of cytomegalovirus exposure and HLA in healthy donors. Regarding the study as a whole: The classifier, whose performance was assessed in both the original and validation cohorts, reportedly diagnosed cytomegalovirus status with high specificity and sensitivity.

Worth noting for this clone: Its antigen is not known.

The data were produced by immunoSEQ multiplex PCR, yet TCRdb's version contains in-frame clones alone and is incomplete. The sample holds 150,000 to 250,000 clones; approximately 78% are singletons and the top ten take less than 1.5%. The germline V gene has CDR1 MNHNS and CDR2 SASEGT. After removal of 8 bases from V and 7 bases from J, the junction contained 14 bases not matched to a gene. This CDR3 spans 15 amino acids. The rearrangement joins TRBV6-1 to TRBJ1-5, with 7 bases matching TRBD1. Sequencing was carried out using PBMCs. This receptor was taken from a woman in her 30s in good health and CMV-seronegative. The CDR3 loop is CASVDFPGGGQPQHF. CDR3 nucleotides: TGTGCCAGCGTAGATTTCCCAGGGGGAGGACAGCCCCAGCATTTT.